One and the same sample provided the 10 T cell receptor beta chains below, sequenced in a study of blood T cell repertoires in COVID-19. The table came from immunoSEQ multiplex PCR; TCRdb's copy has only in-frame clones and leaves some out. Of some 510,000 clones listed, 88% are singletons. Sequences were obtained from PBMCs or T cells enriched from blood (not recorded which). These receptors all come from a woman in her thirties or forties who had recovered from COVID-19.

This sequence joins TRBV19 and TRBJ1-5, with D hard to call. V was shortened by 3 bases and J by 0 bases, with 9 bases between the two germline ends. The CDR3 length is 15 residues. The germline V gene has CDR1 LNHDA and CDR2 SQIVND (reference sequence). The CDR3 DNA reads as TGTGCCAGTAGTATCAGGCCATCTAGCAATCAGCCCCAGCATTTT. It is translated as CASSIRPSSNQPQHF.

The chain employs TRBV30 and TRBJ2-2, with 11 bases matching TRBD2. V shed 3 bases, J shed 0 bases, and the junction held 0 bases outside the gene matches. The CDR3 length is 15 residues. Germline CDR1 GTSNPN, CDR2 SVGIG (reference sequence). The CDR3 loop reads CAWRGLAANTGELFF. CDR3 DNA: TGTGCCTGGAGGGGACTAGCGGCGAACACCGGGGAGCTGTTTTTT.

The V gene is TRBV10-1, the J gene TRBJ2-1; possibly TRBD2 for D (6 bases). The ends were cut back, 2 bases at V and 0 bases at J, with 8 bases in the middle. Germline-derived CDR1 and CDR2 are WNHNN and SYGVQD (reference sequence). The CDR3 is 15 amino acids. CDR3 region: CASSEAGSSYNEQFF. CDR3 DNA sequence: TGCGCCAGCAGTGAGGCGGGGTCCTCCTACAATGAGCAGTTCTTC.

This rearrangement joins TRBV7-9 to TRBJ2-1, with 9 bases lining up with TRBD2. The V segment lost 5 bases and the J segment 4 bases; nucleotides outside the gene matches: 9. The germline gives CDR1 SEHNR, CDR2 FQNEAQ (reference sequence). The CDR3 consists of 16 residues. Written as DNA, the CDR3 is TGTGCCAGCAGCATCTATAGCGGGAGTAAGTACAATGAGCAGTTCTTC. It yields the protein CASSIYSGSKYNEQFF.

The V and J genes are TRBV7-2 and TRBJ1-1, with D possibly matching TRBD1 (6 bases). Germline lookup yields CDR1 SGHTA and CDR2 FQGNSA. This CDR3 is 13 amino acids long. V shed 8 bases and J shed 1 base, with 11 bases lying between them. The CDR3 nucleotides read TGTGCCAGCGGGACATTCCCGAACACTGAAGCTTTCTTT. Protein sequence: CASGTFPNTEAFF.

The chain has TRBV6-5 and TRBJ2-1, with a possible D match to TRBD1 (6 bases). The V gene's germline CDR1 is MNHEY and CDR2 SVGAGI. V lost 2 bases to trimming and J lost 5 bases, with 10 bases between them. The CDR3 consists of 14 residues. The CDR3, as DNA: TGTGCCAGCAGTTACGACAGGTCGAACAATGAGCAGTTCTTC. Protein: CASSYDRSNNEQFF.

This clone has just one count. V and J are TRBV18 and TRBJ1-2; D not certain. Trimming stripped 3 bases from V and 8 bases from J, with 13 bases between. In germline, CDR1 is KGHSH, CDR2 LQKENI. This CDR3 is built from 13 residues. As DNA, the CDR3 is TGTGCCAGCTCACCGGGAGGTTCTAGGGGCTACACCTTC. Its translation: CASSPGGSRGYTF.

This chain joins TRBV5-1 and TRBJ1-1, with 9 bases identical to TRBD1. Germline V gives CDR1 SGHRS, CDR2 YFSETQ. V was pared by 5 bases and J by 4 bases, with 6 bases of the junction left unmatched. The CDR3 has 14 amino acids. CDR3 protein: CASRPTTGGTEAFF. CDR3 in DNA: TGCGCCAGCAGGCCAACGACAGGGGGCACTGAAGCTTTCTTT.

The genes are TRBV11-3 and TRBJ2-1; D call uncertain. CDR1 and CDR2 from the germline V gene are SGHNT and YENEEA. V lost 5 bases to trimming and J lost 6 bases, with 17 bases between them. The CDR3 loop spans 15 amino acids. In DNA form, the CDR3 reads TGTGCCAGCAGCCCCTGGGCCCAGACAAGCAATGAGCAGTTCTTC. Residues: CASSPWAQTSNEQFF.

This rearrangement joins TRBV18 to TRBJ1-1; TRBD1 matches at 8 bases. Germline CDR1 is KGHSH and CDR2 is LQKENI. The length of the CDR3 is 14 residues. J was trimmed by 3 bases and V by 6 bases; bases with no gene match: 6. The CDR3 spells CASSPQGAYTEAFF. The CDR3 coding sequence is TGTGCCAGCTCCCCCCAGGGGGCGTACACTGAAGCTTTCTTT.